One sample yielded the 22 T cell receptor beta chains listed below, sequenced in a study of T-cell reconstitution after alpha-beta-depleted transplantation in children. The library targeted TCRbeta and was prepared with unique molecular identifiers. TCRdb recomputed calls from the PCR reads with MiXCR, one row per CDR3 protein. The sample holds roughly 500,000 distinct CDR3 sequences, 9.5% to 15% seen once. This specimen was PBMCs from the stem cell graft donor, taken from the stem cell graft. These receptors were obtained from a human donor who donated a stem cell graft to a child with combined immunodeficiency.

This clonotype has more than one count but fewer than ten. Written as DNA, the CDR3 is TGTGCCAGCAGCTTACCGGGACGCGGTGGCAATGAGCAGTTCTTC. It encodes CASSLPGRGGNEQFF. This rearrangement joins TRBV7-2 to TRBJ2-1; tentatively, D is TRBD1 or TRBD2 (5 bases each). The CDR3 runs 15 residues. V gave up 2 bases and J gave up 6 bases, with 14 bases separating them. The germline CDR1 and CDR2 sequences are SGHTA and FQGNSA.

The chain recombines TRBV12-3 or TRBV12-4 with TRBJ2-1, with TRBD1 matching over 7 bases. The CDR3 has 13 residues. V gave up 1 base and J gave up 12 bases; unmatched junction bases: 6. CDR3 bases: TGTGCCAGCAGTTTAGAAATAGGGGGCGGGCAGTTCTTC. The encoded protein is CASSLEIGGGQFF.

This clonotype was picked up a small number of times. The J gene is TRBJ2-1, the V gene TRBV7-9; D perhaps matches TRBD1 (5 bases). CDR3 length: 14 amino acids. V was cut by 8 bases and J by 3 bases, with 14 bases left in between. In germline, CDR1 is SEHNR, CDR2 FQNEAQ (reference sequence). The CDR3 protein is CASRRPTGYNEQFF. The CDR3 nucleotides are TGTGCCAGCCGAAGACCAACAGGCTACAATGAGCAGTTCTTC.

This sequence joins TRBV10-3 and TRBJ2-1, with unresolved D. The CDR3 is 13 amino acids. The V and J ends lost 10 bases and 2 bases respectively, with 12 bases between them. CDR1 and CDR2 from the germline V gene are ENHRY and SYGVKD. This chain's CDR3 is CATRPEAYNEQFF. CDR3 nucleotide sequence: TGTGCCACTCGGCCAGAAGCCTACAATGAGCAGTTCTTC.

V usage is TRBV6-2 or TRBV6-3 and J usage is TRBJ2-3, with 8 bases aligning to TRBD1. V lost 0 bases and J lost 2; bases outside the gene matches: 7. This CDR3 has 17 residues. CDR1 MNHEY and CDR2 SVGEGT come from the germline V gene. This CDR3 reads CASSYSPTGALTDTQYF. The CDR3 nucleotides are TGTGCCAGCAGTTACTCCCCGACAGGGGCCCTCACAGATACGCAGTATTTT.

The chain combines TRBV20-1 with TRBJ2-3, with D uncertain. The germline V and J ends were trimmed by 7 bases and 2 bases, with 16 bases remaining between them. The CDR3 contains 14 residues. Germline V gene data show CDR1 as DFQATT and CDR2 as SNEGSKA (reference sequence). CDR3 DNA sequence: TGCAGTGTCCGCCCTCGCCCCTACACAGATACGCAGTATTTT. It is translated as CSVRPRPYTDTQYF.

Many counts were recorded for this clonotype. CDR3 amino acids: CASSLVVGAGNEQFF. DNA of the CDR3: TGTGCCAGCAGCTTAGTGGTGGGGGCGGGAAATGAGCAGTTCTTC. This chain joins TRBV7-6 and TRBJ2-1, with D perhaps matching TRBD1 or TRBD2 (6 bases each). V lost 1 base and J 7 bases, leaving 14 bases between the germline ends. CDR3 size: 15 residues. Germline CDR1 and CDR2: SGHVS and FNYEAQ.

There are a few counts of this clonotype. The chain has TRBV20-1 and TRBJ2-3; 15 bases align to TRBD2. Germline V gene lookup returns CDR1 DFQATT and CDR2 SNEGSKA (reference sequence). V lost 6 bases, J lost 2 bases, and 3 bases stayed unmatched. This CDR3 spans 15 amino acids. CDR3 protein: CSAGLAGGATDTQYF. The CDR3 nucleotides read TGCAGTGCCGGACTAGCGGGGGGGGCCACAGATACGCAGTATTTT.

This clonotype was seen only a few times. Here the CDR3 DNA reads TGTGCCAGCAGCTTAAAGACTAGCGGGGACCCCTCCTACAATGAGCAGTTCTTC. Residues: CASSLKTSGDPSYNEQFF. The rearrangement uses TRBV11-1 and TRBJ2-1; 11 bases map to TRBD2. Trimming at V came to 2 bases and at J to 0 bases, leaving 6 bases not matched to a gene. The CDR3 extends over 18 amino acids. Germline V gene data show CDR1 as SGHAT and CDR2 as FQDESV (reference sequence).

The chain has TRBV15 and TRBJ1-4; 7 positions agree with TRBD1. Germline CDR1 LNHNV, CDR2 YYDKDF (reference sequence). The trim removed 5 bases at V and 9 bases at J, leaving 12 bases unmatched. CDR3 length: 15 amino acids. CDR3 sequence (DNA): TGTGCCACCAGCCAGGGAAACAGGGGTCGGCAAAAACTGTTTTTT. It yields the protein CATSQGNRGRQKLFF.

At least ten counts were recorded for this clonotype. This chain joins TRBV5-5 and TRBJ1-3; no clear D gene. Germline CDR1 reads SGHKS; CDR2 reads YYEKEE (reference sequence). CDR3 length equals 13 residues. V was cut by 2 bases and J by 4 bases, with 7 bases left in between. CDR3 amino acids: CASSFFWGNTIYF. The DNA of the CDR3 is TGTGCCAGCAGCTTTTTTTGGGGAAACACCATATATTTT.

This clonotype was observed a few times. J is TRBJ2-1 and V is TRBV5-1, with D perhaps TRBD1 (5 bases). Trimming took 6 bases from V and 0 from J, leaving 16 bases between them. CDR3 length equals 16 residues. The germline CDR1 and CDR2 sequences are SGHRS and YFSETQ. The CDR3 nucleotides are TGCGCCAGCAATATCAATACAGGCAGCTCCTACAATGAGCAGTTCTTC. It translates to CASNINTGSSYNEQFF.

Regarding this clonotype: A far larger clone is a single base away, which makes a read error likely. The chain is built from TRBV5-4 and TRBJ2-3; D not certain. CDR1 and CDR2 (germline): SGHNT, YYREEE (reference sequence). Trimming stripped 5 bases from V and 0 bases from J, with 4 bases between. CDR3 length: 12 residues. CDR3 nucleotide sequence: TGTGCCAGCAGGTTTAGCACAGATACGCAGTATTTT. This gives the protein CASRFSTDTQYF.

This clonotype occurred many times. The chain has TRBV5-1 and TRBJ1-1, with D unclear. V lost 0 bases and J lost 2, with 5 bases in between. The CDR3 is 13 amino acids. CDR1 and CDR2 from the germline V gene are SGHRS and YFSETQ. CDR3 sequence reads: CASSLAPNTEAFF. CDR3 DNA: TGCGCCAGCAGCTTGGCCCCAAACACTGAAGCTTTCTTT.

The V and J genes are TRBV30 and TRBJ2-7, with 7 positions matching TRBD2. J was trimmed by 3 bases and V by 3 bases; bases with no gene match: 5. Germline CDR1 and CDR2: GTSNPN and SVGIG (reference sequence). The CDR3 totals 13 residues. CDR3 nucleotide sequence: TGTGCCTGGAGGGGTAGCGGGCACTACGAGCAGTACTTC. It encodes CAWRGSGHYEQYF.

A remark on this clonotype: Being one base from a much bigger clone, this may be a read error. The rearrangement links TRBV24-1 to TRBJ2-5; a weak D match, TRBD1 (5 bases). Germline V gives CDR1 KGHDR, CDR2 SFDVKD. The CDR3 loop spans 13 amino acids. Between the trimmed V and J ends, which lost 0 bases and 5 bases, there was a span of 6 bases. The CDR3 sequence: CATSDLHRETQYF. CDR3 coding DNA: TGTGCCACCAGTGATTTGCACAGGGAGACCCAGTACTTC.

This clonotype occurred a few times. The rearrangement links TRBV20-1 to TRBJ2-1; the match to TRBD2 covers 8 bases. V lost 0 bases, J lost 5 bases, and 6 bases stayed unmatched. Germline V gene lookup returns CDR1 DFQATT and CDR2 SNEGSKA (reference sequence). This CDR3 has 15 amino acids. The CDR3 region has the DNA TGCAGTGCTAGAGACCTCGGGGGGGAGAACAATGAGCAGTTCTTC. It translates to CSARDLGGENNEQFF.

The rearrangement uses TRBV27 and TRBJ2-7; tentatively, D is TRBD2 (5 bases). CDR1 is MNHEY and CDR2 is SMNVEV in the germline V gene (reference sequence). Trimming took 6 bases from V and 0 from J, leaving 12 bases between them. The CDR3 is 14 amino acids. The CDR3 reads CASRRVSSSYEQYF. The CDR3 DNA reads TGTGCCAGCAGGCGGGTCTCAAGCTCCTACGAGCAGTACTTC.

The CDR3 here is CASSVAGQDTQYF. Written as DNA, the CDR3 is TGTGCCAGCAGCGTAGCGGGCCAAGATACGCAGTATTTT. This chain links TRBV9 with TRBJ2-3; the D is unclear. Trimming cost V 0 bases and J 5 bases, with 7 bases left between them. The CDR3 has 13 amino acids. Germline-derived CDR1 and CDR2 are SGDLS and YYNGEE.

This chain connects TRBV14 to TRBJ2-5, with D hard to call. Trimming took 2 bases from V and 2 from J, leaving 9 bases between them. This CDR3 contains 14 residues. Per the germline V gene, CDR1 is SGHDN and CDR2 is FVKESK. CDR3 amino acids: CASSQRNPQETQYF. The CDR3 coding sequence is TGTGCCAGCAGCCAACGCAATCCGCAAGAGACCCAGTACTTC.

The chain links TRBV19 to TRBJ1-1; possibly TRBD1 for D (5 bases). The V and J ends lost 7 bases and 5 bases respectively, with 14 bases between them. Germline loops: CDR1 LNHDA, CDR2 SQIVND (reference sequence). This CDR3 spans 13 amino acids. CDR3 sequence (DNA): TGTGCCAGTATCCTCGGGGGTCGGACTGAAGCTTTCTTT. Translated: CASILGGRTEAFF.

The CDR3 DNA sequence: TGTGCCAGCAGGGACAGAGGGCGAGATACGCAGTATTTT. Amino acids: CASRDRGRDTQYF. This rearrangement joins TRBV6-1 to TRBJ2-3, with a weak D call TRBD1 (6 bases). Trimming pared 6 bases from V and 5 bases from J, leaving 12 bases between. Germline assignment: CDR1 MNHNS and CDR2 SASEGT. The CDR3 is 13 residues long.